Listed below are T cell receptor beta chains from one sample, sequenced in a study of OX40 agonist ivuxolimab in advanced cancers. Only in-frame clones appear in the TCRdb table, and some are missing; sequencing was by immunoSEQ multiplex PCR. The sample holds more than 65,000 clones, about 87% seen once. Here the sequenced sample was CD4+ or CD8+ T cells sorted from blood, taken in a trial of the OX40 agonist ivuxolimab. These receptor sequences come from an adult with an advanced solid tumor such as melanoma, head and neck, liver or kidney cancer. Each CDR3 is given without its conserved first and last residue. The D gene is left open where the match is weak.

d_call v_call cdr3_aa
- TRBV28 ASSLLAGDNTEAF
- TRBV7-8 ASSSLKEGFEQY
- TRBV5-1 ASTTTGRGYTDTQY
- TRBV28 ASSFQGGGTEAF
TRBD2 TRBV18 ASSPNVGTSGSTGELF
- TRBV20-1 SATTQETQY
TRBD1 TRBV6-6 ASKTGGAETQY
- TRBV29-1 SVGMNQVMNTEAF
TRBD1 TRBV28 ASSSGTGNYGYT
- TRBV9 ASSPDWETEAF
- TRBV6-5 ASSYQTDSYEQY
- TRBV19 ASSINAIAANEQF
TRBD1 TRBV28 ASSVSGQGAGELF
TRBD1 TRBV19 ASSSYRGHHYGYT
- TRBV2 ASRRTVTGELF
- TRBV28 ASSSPGKGEQF
- TRBV5-1 ASSLLDSREAF
- TRBV19 ASSDQRDQPQH
- TRBV29-1 SVSSGSYEQY
- TRBV5-4 ASSLRYSGAEAF
- TRBV14 ASSQGRETQY
- TRBV23-1 ARPFTGKGNQPQH
- TRBV19 ASSLVQAVSTDTQY
- TRBV5-1 ASSLAGDSGTDTQY
- TRBV5-8 ASSLRRLYYT
- TRBV2 ASSTEATDTQY
TRBD1 TRBV7-2 ASSLGRTGIYEQY
- TRBV11-2 ASRNRGSQFTYEQY
TRBD2 TRBV9 ASQTSGGTGELF
TRBD1 TRBV28 ASSDRGQQPQH
- TRBV19 ASSTNFYGYT
TRBD2 TRBV19 ASSIARAGLQETQY
- TRBV5-6 ASSLGAPLDEQY
- TRBV6-5 ASSYRDSNQPQH
- TRBV6-5 ASSWQPNTEAF
- TRBV7-8 ASSQGGLQF
TRBD2 TRBV5-1 ASSLSGRGSDTQY
- TRBV7-3 ASSPGFSADTQY
- TRBV6-6 ASSYGGVGYDQPQH
- TRBV18 ASSPDLGALNYGYT
- TRBV27 ASSLANAQREQY
- TRBV19 ASSIGTPTTYEQY
- TRBV21-1 ARGGPGFGTGNPPLH
- TRBV6-5 ASTQDREFNEQF
TRBD2 TRBV5-1 ASSPDGTSHHEQF
- TRBV7-8 ASSPQGGTDSNIQY
- TRBV11-3 ASSLERQNTEAF
TRBD1 TRBV19 ASTPRGAYGYT